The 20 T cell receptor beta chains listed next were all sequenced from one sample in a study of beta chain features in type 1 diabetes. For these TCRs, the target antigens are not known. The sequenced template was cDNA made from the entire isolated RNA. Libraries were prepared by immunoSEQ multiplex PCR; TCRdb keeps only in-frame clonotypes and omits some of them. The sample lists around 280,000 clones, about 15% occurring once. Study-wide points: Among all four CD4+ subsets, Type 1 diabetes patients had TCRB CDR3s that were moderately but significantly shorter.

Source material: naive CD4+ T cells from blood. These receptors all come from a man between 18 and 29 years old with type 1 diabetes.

The CDR3 protein is CASSGTSNEQFF. CDR3 DNA sequence: TGTGCCAGTAGTGGAACTAGCAATGAGCAGTTCTTC. The chain carries TRBV19 and TRBJ2-1; D is perhaps TRBD2 (5 bases). V was shortened by 5 bases and J by 6 bases, with 8 bases between the two germline ends. This CDR3 spans 12 amino acids. Germline assignment: CDR1 LNHDA and CDR2 SQIVND (reference sequence).

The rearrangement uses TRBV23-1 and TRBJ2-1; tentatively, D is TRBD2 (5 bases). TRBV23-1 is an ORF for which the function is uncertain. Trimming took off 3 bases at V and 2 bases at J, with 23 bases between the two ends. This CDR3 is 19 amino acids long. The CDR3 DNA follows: TGCGCCAGCAGTCATTCCCGGGTATACGGGATAGGGACCTACAATGAGCAGTTCTTC. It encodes CASSHSRVYGIGTYNEQFF.

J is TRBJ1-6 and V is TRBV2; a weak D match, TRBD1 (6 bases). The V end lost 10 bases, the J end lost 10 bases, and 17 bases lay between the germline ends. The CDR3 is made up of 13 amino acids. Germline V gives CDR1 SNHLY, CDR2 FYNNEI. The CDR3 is CATTREQGSPLHF. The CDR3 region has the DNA TGTGCCACTACGAGGGAACAGGGCTCACCCCTCCACTTT.

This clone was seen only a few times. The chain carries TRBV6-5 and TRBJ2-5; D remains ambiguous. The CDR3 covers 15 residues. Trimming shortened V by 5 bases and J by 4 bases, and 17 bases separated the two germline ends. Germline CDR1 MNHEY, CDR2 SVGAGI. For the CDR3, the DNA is TGTGCCAGCAGTGTTAGACGAAGGAGCAGAGAGACCCAGTACTTC. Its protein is CASSVRRRSRETQYF.

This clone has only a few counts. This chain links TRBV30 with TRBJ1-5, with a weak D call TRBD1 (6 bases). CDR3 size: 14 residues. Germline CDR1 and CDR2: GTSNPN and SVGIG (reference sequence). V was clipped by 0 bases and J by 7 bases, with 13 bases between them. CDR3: CAWSVMGAGQPQHF. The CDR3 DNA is TGTGCCTGGAGTGTAATGGGGGCTGGACAGCCCCAGCATTTT.

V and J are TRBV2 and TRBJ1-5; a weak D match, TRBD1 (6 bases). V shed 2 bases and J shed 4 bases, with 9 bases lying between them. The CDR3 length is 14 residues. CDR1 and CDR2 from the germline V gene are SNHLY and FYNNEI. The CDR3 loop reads CASSERTANQPQHF. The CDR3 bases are TGTGCCAGCAGTGAACGGACAGCTAATCAGCCCCAGCATTTT.

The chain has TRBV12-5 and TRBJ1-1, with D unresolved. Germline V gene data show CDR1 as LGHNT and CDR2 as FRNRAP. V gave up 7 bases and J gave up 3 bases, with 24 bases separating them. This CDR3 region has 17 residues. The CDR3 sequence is CASARYRGESPDTEAFF. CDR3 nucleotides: TGTGCTAGTGCCCGTTATAGAGGAGAGAGCCCCGACACTGAAGCTTTCTTT.

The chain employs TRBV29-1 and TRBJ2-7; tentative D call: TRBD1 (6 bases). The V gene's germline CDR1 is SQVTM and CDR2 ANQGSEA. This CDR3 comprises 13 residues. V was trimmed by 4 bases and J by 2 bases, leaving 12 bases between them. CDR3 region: CSVGVGTTYEQYF. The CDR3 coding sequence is TGCAGCGTTGGGGTAGGGACAACCTACGAGCAGTACTTC.

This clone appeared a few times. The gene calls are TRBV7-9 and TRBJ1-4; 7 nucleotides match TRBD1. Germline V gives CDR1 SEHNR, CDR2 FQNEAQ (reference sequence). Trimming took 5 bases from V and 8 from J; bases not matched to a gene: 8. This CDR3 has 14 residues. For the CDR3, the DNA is TGTGCCAGCAGCCATTTCCAGGGGGTGGAAAAACTGTTTTTT. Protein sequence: CASSHFQGVEKLFF.

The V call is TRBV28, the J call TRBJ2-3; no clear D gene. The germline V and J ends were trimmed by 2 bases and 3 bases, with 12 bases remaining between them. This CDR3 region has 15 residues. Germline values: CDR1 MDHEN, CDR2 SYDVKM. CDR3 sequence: CASSLVGRKTDTQYF. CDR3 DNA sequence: TGTGCCAGCAGTTTAGTGGGCAGAAAAACAGATACGCAGTATTTT.

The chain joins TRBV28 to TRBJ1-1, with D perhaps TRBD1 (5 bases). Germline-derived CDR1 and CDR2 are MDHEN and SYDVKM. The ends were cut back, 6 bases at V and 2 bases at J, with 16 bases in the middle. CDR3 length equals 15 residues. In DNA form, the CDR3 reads TGTGCCAGCAGGGCAGGGTGGGGTTTTAACACTGAAGCTTTCTTT. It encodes CASRAGWGFNTEAFF.

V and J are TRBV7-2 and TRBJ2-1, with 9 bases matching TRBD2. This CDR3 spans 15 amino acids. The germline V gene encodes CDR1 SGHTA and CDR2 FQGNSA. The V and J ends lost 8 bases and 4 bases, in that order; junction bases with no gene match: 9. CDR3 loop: CASAPLAGPYNEQFF. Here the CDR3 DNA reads TGTGCCAGCGCTCCCCTAGCGGGGCCATACAATGAGCAGTTCTTC.

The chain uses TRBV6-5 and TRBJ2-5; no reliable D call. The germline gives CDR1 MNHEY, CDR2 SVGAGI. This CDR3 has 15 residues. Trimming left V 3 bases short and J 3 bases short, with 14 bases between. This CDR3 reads CASSYGQNIKETQYF. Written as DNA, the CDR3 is TGTGCCAGCAGTTATGGGCAGAACATTAAAGAGACCCAGTACTTC.

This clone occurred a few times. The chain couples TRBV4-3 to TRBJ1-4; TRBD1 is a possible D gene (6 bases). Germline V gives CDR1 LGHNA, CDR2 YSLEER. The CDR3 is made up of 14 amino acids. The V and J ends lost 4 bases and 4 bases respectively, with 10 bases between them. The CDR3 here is CASSPDSNNEKLFF. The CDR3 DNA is TGCGCCAGCAGCCCGGACAGCAATAATGAAAAACTGTTTTTT.

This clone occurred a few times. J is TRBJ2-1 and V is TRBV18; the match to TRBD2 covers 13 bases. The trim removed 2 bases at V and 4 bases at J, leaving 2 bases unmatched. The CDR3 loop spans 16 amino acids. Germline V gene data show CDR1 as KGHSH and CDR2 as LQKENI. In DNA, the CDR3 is TGTGCCAGCTCACCATGGACTAGCGGGAGTTACAATGAGCAGTTCTTC. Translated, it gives CASSPWTSGSYNEQFF.

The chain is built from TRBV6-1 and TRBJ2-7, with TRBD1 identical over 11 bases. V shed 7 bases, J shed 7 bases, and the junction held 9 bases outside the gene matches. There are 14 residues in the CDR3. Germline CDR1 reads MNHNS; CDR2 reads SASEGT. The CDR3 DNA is TGTGCCAGCAAAACCGGGACAGGGGGAGCAGAGCAGTACTTC. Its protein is CASKTGTGGAEQYF.

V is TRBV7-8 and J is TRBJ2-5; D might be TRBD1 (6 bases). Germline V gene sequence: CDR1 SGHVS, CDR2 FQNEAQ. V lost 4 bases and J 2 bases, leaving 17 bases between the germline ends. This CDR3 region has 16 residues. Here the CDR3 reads CASSSYRDRHQETQYF. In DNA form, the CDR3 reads TGTGCCAGCAGCTCCTACCGTGACAGGCATCAAGAGACCCAGTACTTC.

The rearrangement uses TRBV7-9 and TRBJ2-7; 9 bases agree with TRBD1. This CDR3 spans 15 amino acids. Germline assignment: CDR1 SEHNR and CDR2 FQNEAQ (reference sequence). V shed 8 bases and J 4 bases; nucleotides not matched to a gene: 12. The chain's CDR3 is CASGTRTGELYEQYF. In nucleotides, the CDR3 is TGTGCCAGCGGGACCCGGACAGGGGAGTTATACGAGCAGTACTTC. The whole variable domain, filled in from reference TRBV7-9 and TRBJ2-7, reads DTGVSQNPRHKITKRGQNVTFRCDPISEHNRLYWYRQTLGQGPEFLTYFQNEAQLEKSRLLSDRFSAERPKGSFSTLEIQRTEQGDSAMYLCASGTRTGELYEQYFGPGTRLTVT.

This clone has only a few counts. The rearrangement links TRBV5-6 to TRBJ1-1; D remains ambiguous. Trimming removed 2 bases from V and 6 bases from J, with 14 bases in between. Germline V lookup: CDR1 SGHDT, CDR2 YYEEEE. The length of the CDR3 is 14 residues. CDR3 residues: CASSFRSVSAEAFF. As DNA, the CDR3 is TGTGCCAGCAGCTTTAGATCGGTGAGCGCTGAAGCTTTCTTT. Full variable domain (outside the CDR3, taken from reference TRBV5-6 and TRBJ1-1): DAGVTQSPTHLIKTRGQQVTLRCSPKSGHDTVSWYQQALGQGPQFIFQYYEEEERQRGNFPDRFSGHQFPNYSSELNVNALLLGDSALYLCASSFRSVSAEAFFGQGTRLTVV.

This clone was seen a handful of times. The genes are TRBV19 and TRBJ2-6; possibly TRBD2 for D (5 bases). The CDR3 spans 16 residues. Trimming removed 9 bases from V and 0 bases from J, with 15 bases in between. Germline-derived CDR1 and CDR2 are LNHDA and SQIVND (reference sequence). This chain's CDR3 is CASRPDGVSGANVLTF. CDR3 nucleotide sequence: TGTGCCAGCAGACCGGACGGGGTCTCTGGGGCCAACGTCCTGACTTTC.